The rows below give T cell receptor beta chains drawn from one sample of a study of regulatory T cells in long-lasting Graves disease. Each CDR3 protein is one row after TCRdb ran MiXCR on the multiplex PCR reads. Seen here are some 600,000 distinct CDR3 sequences, 16% observed once, and the top ten hold 12%. The same data also went into a second study, on T cells in Graves' hyperthyroidism and ophthalmopathy.

Sequencing was performed on peripheral blood mononuclear cells (PBMCs), taken at new diagnosis, from a patient treated with antithyroid drugs. These receptors were taken from a man between 18 and 35 years old with Graves disease. Each CDR3 is given with its conserved first and last residue. A row's size may be missing; if present it is once, few, many or a size class.

NA TRBJ1-2 TRBV5-1 CASSRGQTGGTDYGYTF
many TRBJ1-6 TRBV15 CATSRETGRYSPLHF
many TRBJ2-2 TRBV5-1 CASSLGTANTGELFF
many TRBJ2-2 TRBV27 CASSPTGGYGELFF
NA TRBJ1-2 TRBV3-1 CASSQDPSYGYTF
many TRBJ2-3 TRBV28 CASGSGGRGRTDTQYF
many TRBJ2-7 TRBV6-2/TRBV6-3 CASSSDRAYEQYF
few TRBJ2-6 TRBV6-1 CASRGMSSRANVLTF
few TRBJ1-5 TRBV29-1 CSVRGTDFNQPQHF
NA TRBJ2-7 TRBV20-1 CSAPSPLAAGGGEQYF
medium-sized TRBJ2-2 TRBV28 CASKIINTGELFF